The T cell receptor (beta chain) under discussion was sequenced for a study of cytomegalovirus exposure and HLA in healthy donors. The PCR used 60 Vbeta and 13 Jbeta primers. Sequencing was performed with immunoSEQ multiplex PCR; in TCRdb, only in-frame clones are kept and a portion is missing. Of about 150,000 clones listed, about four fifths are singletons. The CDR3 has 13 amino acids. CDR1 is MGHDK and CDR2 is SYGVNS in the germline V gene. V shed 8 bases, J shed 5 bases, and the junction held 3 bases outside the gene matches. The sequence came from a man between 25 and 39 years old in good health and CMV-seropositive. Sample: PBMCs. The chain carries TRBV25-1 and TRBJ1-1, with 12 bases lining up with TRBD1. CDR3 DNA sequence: TGTGCCAGCTGGGACAGGGGGCAGACTGAAGCTTTCTTT. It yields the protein CASWDRGQTEAFF.